Each of the 25 T cell receptor beta chains below was sequenced from the same sample in a study of blood T cell repertoires in COVID-19. Only in-frame clones appear in the TCRdb table, and some are missing; sequencing was by immunoSEQ multiplex PCR. The sample carries some 130,000 clones, over 75% recorded once. Specimen: peripheral blood. The receptors derive from a man at least 80 years old with acute or convalescent COVID-19.

This chain uses TRBV10-3 with TRBJ1-3; the D is unclear. The CDR3 covers 13 residues. From germline, CDR1 is ENHRY and CDR2 SYGVKD. Trimming left V 3 bases short and J 1 base short, with 4 bases between. The CDR3 DNA reads TGTGCCATCAGTGACGGTTCTGGAAACACCATATATTTT. It specifies CAISDGSGNTIYF.

The V and J genes are TRBV6-6 and TRBJ1-2, with 7 bases identical to TRBD1. V lost 2 bases to trimming and J lost 3 bases; unmatched junction nucleotides: 0. From germline, CDR1 is MNHNY and CDR2 SVGAGI (reference sequence). This CDR3 contains 13 residues. CDR3 bases: TGTGCCAGCAGTTACGGACAGGACTATGGCTACACCTTC. Translation: CASSYGQDYGYTF.

V usage is TRBV19 and J usage is TRBJ2-7, with D possibly matching TRBD1 (6 bases). Trimming pared 3 bases from V and 2 bases from J, leaving 14 bases between. In germline, CDR1 is LNHDA, CDR2 SQIVND (reference sequence). The CDR3 covers 15 residues. CDR3 sequence reads: CASSITGTSAYEQYF. CDR3 nucleotides: TGTGCCAGTAGTATTACAGGGACCTCCGCCTACGAGCAGTACTTC.

The chain has TRBV29-1 and TRBJ2-1; a possible D gene is TRBD2 (6 bases). This CDR3 comprises 15 residues. V was shortened by 7 bases and J by 1 base, with 17 bases between the two germline ends. The germline CDR1 and CDR2 sequences are SQVTM and ANQGSEA. The CDR3 nucleotides are TGCAGCGCCGGTGGAGGGATTGGTTCCTACAATGAGCAGTTCTTC. Translation gives CSAGGGIGSYNEQFF.

The V call is TRBV7-3, the J call TRBJ2-7; 8 bases align to TRBD2. Germline CDR1 reads SGHTA; CDR2 reads FQGTGA. The CDR3 contains 14 residues. Trimming cost V 4 bases and J 6 bases; bases outside gene matches: 8. CDR3 sequence (DNA): TGTGCCAGCAGCTCGGGACTAGGCAATGCCGAGCAGTACTTC. Translating gives CASSSGLGNAEQYF.

This clone was recorded a few times. DNA for the CDR3: TGTGCCAGCAGCCCGGGCCTAGCGGCGATAGAAGAGACCCAGTACTTC. It encodes CASSPGLAAIEETQYF. This chain links TRBV5-6 with TRBJ2-5, with 7 bases aligning to TRBD2. CDR3 length equals 16 residues. The germline V gene has CDR1 SGHDT and CDR2 YYEEEE. The junction had 12 bases not matched to a gene; V was cut back by 4 bases and J by 3 bases.

The chain employs TRBV6-5 and TRBJ2-2, with TRBD1 as a possible D gene (6 bases). Trimming cost V 8 bases and J 0 bases, with 13 bases left between them. The V gene's germline CDR1 is MNHEY and CDR2 SVGAGI. This CDR3 has 15 amino acids. The CDR3 sequence: CASYPGAPNTGELFF. CDR3 nucleotides: TGTGCCAGCTATCCAGGGGCTCCGAACACCGGGGAGCTGTTTTTT.

The chain couples TRBV7-2 to TRBJ1-5; D is possibly TRBD1 (6 bases). V lost 5 bases, J lost 3 bases, and 11 bases lay in between. Germline loops: CDR1 SGHTA, CDR2 FQGNSA. There are 14 residues in the CDR3. The CDR3 sequence: CASSIGQYNQPQHF. CDR3 bases: TGTGCCAGCAGCATAGGACAGTACAATCAGCCCCAGCATTTT.

The V gene is TRBV13, the J gene TRBJ1-2; 12 bases match TRBD1. The length of the CDR3 is 14 residues. Trimming removed 1 base from V and 7 bases from J; junction bases left unmatched: 1. The germline gives CDR1 PRHDT, CDR2 FYEKMQ (reference sequence). In DNA, the CDR3 is TGTGCCAGCAGCTTAGAGGGACAGGGGGCTGGCTACACCTTC. Amino acids: CASSLEGQGAGYTF.

Only one count was recorded for this clone. The genes are TRBV5-1 and TRBJ2-6, with D unclear. Deletions cut 7 bases from V and 6 bases from J, with 8 bases between. This CDR3 spans 12 amino acids. CDR1 and CDR2 from the germline V gene are SGHRS and YFSETQ. The chain's CDR3 is CASGPKANVLTF. The DNA for the CDR3 is TGCGCCAGCGGTCCTAAGGCCAACGTCCTGACTTTC.

This clone appeared a few times. The V and J genes are TRBV19 and TRBJ1-2, with no clear D. The CDR3 covers 14 residues. Germline V CDR1 and CDR2: LNHDA, SQIVND (reference sequence). Trimming stripped 5 bases from V and 6 bases from J, with 16 bases between. CDR3 sequence reads: CASSGPARVDGYTF. The CDR3 DNA reads TGTGCCAGTAGTGGCCCGGCCCGGGTCGATGGCTACACCTTC. Full variable domain (outside the CDR3, taken from reference TRBV19 and TRBJ1-2): DGGITQSPKYLFRKEGQNVTLSCEQNLNHDAMYWYRQDPGQGLRLIYYSQIVNDFQKGDIAEGYSVSREKKESFPLTVTSAQKNPTAFYLCASSGPARVDGYTFGSGTRLTVV.

The chain couples TRBV11-1 to TRBJ1-1; 7 positions agree with TRBD1. Germline V gene sequence: CDR1 SGHAT, CDR2 FQDESV (reference sequence). J lost 1 base, V lost 5 bases, and 10 bases had no gene match. The CDR3 length is 16 residues. The CDR3 sequence: CASSPIKQGKNTEAFF. CDR3 in DNA: TGTGCCAGCAGCCCGATAAAACAGGGGAAGAACACTGAAGCTTTCTTT. Filled out from reference TRBV11-1 and TRBJ1-1, the complete variable domain reads EAEVAQSPRYKITEKSQAVAFWCDPISGHATLYWYRQILGQGPELLVQFQDESVVDDSQLPKDRFSAERLKGVDSTLKIQPAELGDSAMYLCASSPIKQGKNTEAFFGQGTRLTVV.

The CDR3 nucleotides read TGTGCCAGCAGCCAAGTGATCGGGGGTGGAACTAATGAAAAACTGTTTTTT. Protein sequence: CASSQVIGGGTNEKLFF. The chain combines TRBV3-1 (or the pseudogene TRBV3-2) with TRBJ1-4; tentatively, D is TRBD1 (5 bases). The CDR3 sequence is 17 residues long. The V gene's germline CDR1 is LGHDT and CDR2 YNNKEL (reference sequence). Trimming took off 1 base at V and 1 base at J, with 13 bases between the two ends.

Only a few counts were recorded for this clone. The rearrangement joins TRBV2 to TRBJ1-2, with D possibly matching TRBD1 (5 bases). V was clipped by 7 bases and J by 3 bases, with 12 bases between them. This CDR3 has 13 residues. Germline V gene lookup returns CDR1 SNHLY and CDR2 FYNNEI. CDR3 residues: CASTQTVDYGYTF. CDR3 bases: TGTGCCAGCACCCAGACAGTGGACTATGGCTACACCTTC.

The chain joins TRBV28 to TRBJ2-7; no clear D. V lost 4 bases and J 4 bases, leaving 11 bases between the germline ends. The CDR3 is 13 residues long. Germline V gives CDR1 MDHEN, CDR2 SYDVKM. The CDR3, as DNA: TGTGCCAGCAGTTCCCCCGCTAGTTACGAGCAGTACTTC. It encodes CASSSPASYEQYF.

V usage is TRBV11-2 and J usage is TRBJ2-7; 7 bases map to TRBD1. This CDR3 has 14 amino acids. Germline CDR1 is SGHAT and CDR2 is FQNNGV. J gave up 2 bases and V 1 base, and 2 bases lay outside the gene matches. For the CDR3, the DNA is TGTGCCAGCAGCTTAGGACAGGGAGCCTACGAGCAGTACTTC. Translated: CASSLGQGAYEQYF.

The CDR3 protein is CASSGNRGSNEKLFF. For the CDR3, the DNA is TGCGCCAGCAGCGGAAACAGGGGGTCTAATGAAAAACTGTTTTTT. The V gene is TRBV5-1, the J gene TRBJ1-4; 8 bases are a match to TRBD1. Looked up from germline, CDR1 is SGHRS and CDR2 is YFSETQ. This CDR3 spans 15 amino acids. J was trimmed by 3 bases and V by 4 bases; bases with no gene match: 5.

The V and J genes are TRBV6-2 or TRBV6-3 and TRBJ2-7, with TRBD2 identical over 8 bases. Germline CDR1 reads MNHEY; CDR2 reads SVGEGT. The V and J ends lost 7 bases and 0 bases, in that order; junction bases with no gene match: 8. The CDR3 totals 15 residues. This CDR3 is CASNPGGLSSYEQYF. CDR3 nucleotide sequence: TGTGCCAGCAACCCGGGGGGGCTTAGCTCCTACGAGCAGTACTTC.

This clone occurred once. This CDR3 is CAISESQEAGETQYF. Written as DNA, the CDR3 is TGTGCCATCAGTGAGTCCCAGGAGGCGGGAGAGACCCAGTACTTC. The chain has TRBV10-3 and TRBJ2-5; TRBD2 is a possible D gene (5 bases). V gave up 0 bases and J gave up 4 bases, with 12 bases separating them. The CDR3 extends over 15 amino acids. Germline V lookup: CDR1 ENHRY, CDR2 SYGVKD.

This clone appeared a few times. J is TRBJ1-1 and V is TRBV6-1, with D uncertain. Germline-derived CDR1 and CDR2 are MNHNS and SASEGT. Deletions cut 5 bases from V and 5 bases from J, with 15 bases between. This CDR3 region has 14 residues. CDR3 coding DNA: TGTGCCAGCAGTCCCCGAGGGAGATGGACTGAAGCTTTCTTT. Protein: CASSPRGRWTEAFF.

The chain links TRBV6-6 to TRBJ2-7, with D possibly matching TRBD2 (5 bases). The ends were cut back, 4 bases at V and 5 bases at J, with 18 bases in the middle. There are 15 residues in the CDR3. Germline V CDR1 and CDR2: MNHNY, SVGAGI (reference sequence). Here the CDR3 DNA reads TGTGCCAGCAGTTCGCCCCTACTACCGGGGAACGAGCAGTACTTC. Its protein is CASSSPLLPGNEQYF.

The chain joins TRBV7-9 to TRBJ1-4; unclear D gene. The CDR3 contains 17 residues. CDR1 and CDR2 (germline): SEHNR, FQNEAQ (reference sequence). The germline V and J ends were trimmed by 0 bases and 1 base, with 12 bases remaining between them. CDR3 sequence (DNA): TGTGCCAGCAGCTTAGCGGCTGGACTGTTAACTAATGAAAAACTGTTTTTT. This translates into CASSLAAGLLTNEKLFF.

The chain employs TRBV7-2 and TRBJ2-2; maybe TRBD1 (6 bases). This CDR3 comprises 14 residues. V was clipped by 7 bases and J by 6 bases, with 15 bases between them. Germline V lookup: CDR1 SGHTA, CDR2 FQGNSA. The CDR3 spells CASTPGEKAGELFF. As DNA, the CDR3 is TGTGCCAGCACCCCAGGGGAAAAAGCCGGGGAGCTGTTTTTT.

This clone was counted only a few times. The chain couples TRBV6-6 to TRBJ1-6; 12 bases align to TRBD1. The CDR3 totals 21 residues. Germline V gene data show CDR1 as MNHNY and CDR2 as SVGAGI (reference sequence). Trimming cost V 6 bases and J 7 bases; bases outside gene matches: 22. The CDR3 DNA follows: TGTGCCAGCAGCCATCGGACCGGGACAGGGGGCGCTGGGTCCAAAAATTCACCCCTCCACTTT. Its protein is CASSHRTGTGGAGSKNSPLHF.

The J gene is TRBJ2-5, the V gene TRBV29-1; 7 bases line up with TRBD1. Unmatched junction bases numbered 6, after V lost 4 bases and J lost 4 bases. This CDR3 is built from 13 residues. Germline CDR1 reads SQVTM; CDR2 reads ANQGSEA. CDR3 in amino acids: CSVVQGSRETQYF. DNA of the CDR3: TGCAGCGTTGTACAGGGGAGTCGAGAGACCCAGTACTTC.